The rows below give T cell receptor beta chains drawn from one sample of a study of shared clonotypes between healthy human individuals. Measured with immunoSEQ multiplex PCR; TCRdb has only the in-frame clones, and not every one. The sample holds hundreds of thousands of clones, 90% to 97% seen once. The sample was naive CD4+ T cells sorted from blood. The source is a woman in her twenties or thirties in good health. Both conserved end residues are part of each CDR3. The order of the fields is J gene, clone size, V gene, D gene, CDR3 protein, CDR3 DNA. The D gene is left open where the match is weak. Clone size appears in some rows only: once, few, many, or a class for an expanded clone.

J gene: TRBJ2-7; clone size: .; V gene: TRBV7-8; D gene: TRBD1; CDR3 protein: CASSTRQGYSYEQYF; CDR3 DNA: TGTGCCAGCAGCACACGACAGGGCTACTCCTACGAGCAGTACTTC
J gene: TRBJ2-5; clone size: once; V gene: TRBV18; D gene: .; CDR3 protein: CASSPGGDAQETQYF; CDR3 DNA: TGTGCCAGCTCACCCGGAGGGGACGCTCAAGAGACCCAGTACTTC
J gene: TRBJ1-2; clone size: .; V gene: TRBV10-3; D gene: TRBD1; CDR3 protein: CAIGSDRTNGYTF; CDR3 DNA: TGTGCCATCGGGTCGGACAGGACAAATGGCTACACCTTC
J gene: TRBJ1-5; clone size: .; V gene: TRBV30; D gene: .; CDR3 protein: CAWSVGSNQPQHF; CDR3 DNA: TGTGCCTGGAGTGTGGGCAGCAATCAGCCCCAGCATTTT
J gene: TRBJ1-3; clone size: .; V gene: TRBV28; D gene: .; CDR3 protein: CASSASNSGNTIYF; CDR3 DNA: TGTGCCAGCAGTGCCAGCAACTCTGGAAACACCATATATTTT
J gene: TRBJ1-1; clone size: .; V gene: TRBV5-1; D gene: .; CDR3 protein: CASSSGTTRVATEAFF; CDR3 DNA: TGCGCCAGCAGCTCCGGGACGACCCGGGTAGCCACTGAAGCTTTCTTT
J gene: TRBJ2-3; clone size: .; V gene: TRBV28; D gene: .; CDR3 protein: CASSSQPTDTQYF; CDR3 DNA: TGTGCCAGCAGTTCTCAGCCCACAGATACGCAGTATTTT
J gene: TRBJ2-7; clone size: .; V gene: TRBV19; D gene: .; CDR3 protein: CASSWVGYEQYF; CDR3 DNA: TGTGCCAGTAGTTGGGTGGGCTACGAGCAGTACTTC
J gene: TRBJ1-5; clone size: .; V gene: TRBV28; D gene: .; CDR3 protein: CASSYRHQPQHF; CDR3 DNA: TGTGCCAGCAGTTACAGACATCAGCCCCAGCATTTT
J gene: TRBJ1-2; clone size: few; V gene: TRBV10-1; D gene: .; CDR3 protein: CASSESQGYGYTF; CDR3 DNA: TGCGCCAGCAGTGAGTCGCAGGGGTATGGCTACACCTTC
J gene: TRBJ2-1; clone size: .; V gene: TRBV2; D gene: TRBD1; CDR3 protein: CASRIIPGQGQFF; CDR3 DNA: TGTGCCAGCAGGATAATTCCGGGACAGGGCCAGTTCTTC
J gene: TRBJ2-1; clone size: .; V gene: TRBV6-5; D gene: TRBD1; CDR3 protein: CASSPDRGSEQFF; CDR3 DNA: TGTGCCAGCAGTCCCGACAGGGGTAGTGAGCAGTTCTTC
J gene: TRBJ2-7; clone size: .; V gene: TRBV18; D gene: TRBD2; CDR3 protein: CASSLREGGKQYF; CDR3 DNA: TGTGCCAGCTCACTGCGGGAGGGGGGGAAGCAGTACTTC
J gene: TRBJ1-1; clone size: .; V gene: TRBV4-1; D gene: .; CDR3 protein: CASSQYLPPGSNPNTEAFF; CDR3 DNA: TGCGCCAGCAGCCAATATCTCCCCCCAGGCTCCAACCCGAACACTGAAGCTTTCTTT
J gene: TRBJ1-2; clone size: .; V gene: TRBV1; D gene: .; CDR3 protein: CTSVWGGTF; CDR3 DNA: TGCACCAGCGTGTGGGGGGGCACCTTC
J gene: TRBJ2-1; clone size: .; V gene: TRBV28; D gene: .; CDR3 protein: CASSFRSPPGNEQFF; CDR3 DNA: TGTGCCAGCAGTTTCCGATCCCCCCCTGGCAATGAGCAGTTCTTC
J gene: TRBJ2-5; clone size: .; V gene: TRBV7-2; D gene: TRBD2; CDR3 protein: CASSVLAGEEETQYF; CDR3 DNA: TGTGCCAGCAGCGTACTAGCGGGAGAAGAAGAGACCCAGTACTTC
J gene: TRBJ2-7; clone size: .; V gene: TRBV6-6; D gene: .; CDR3 protein: CASSPRDFAYEQYF; CDR3 DNA: TGTGCCAGCAGTCCGCGGGACTTCGCCTACGAGCAGTACTTC
J gene: TRBJ1-3; clone size: .; V gene: TRBV25-1; D gene: .; CDR3 protein: CASSRGNTIYF; CDR3 DNA: TGTGCCAGCAGCCGTGGAAACACCATATATTTT
J gene: TRBJ2-3; clone size: .; V gene: TRBV6-1; D gene: .; CDR3 protein: CASTAGTRGDTQYF; CDR3 DNA: TGTGCCAGCACAGCGGGCACTCGCGGGGATACGCAGTATTTT
J gene: TRBJ1-5; clone size: once; V gene: TRBV19; D gene: TRBD1; CDR3 protein: CASSDHRDRDNQPQHF; CDR3 DNA: TGTGCCAGTAGTGACCACCGGGACAGGGACAATCAGCCCCAGCATTTT
J gene: TRBJ2-7; clone size: .; V gene: TRBV5-1; D gene: .; CDR3 protein: CASSLVPATAYEQYF; CDR3 DNA: TGCGCCAGCAGCTTGGTCCCAGCAACGGCCTACGAGCAGTACTTC
J gene: TRBJ2-1; clone size: .; V gene: TRBV19; D gene: TRBD2; CDR3 protein: CASSITGTSGAPREQFF; CDR3 DNA: TGTGCCAGTAGTATTACCGGGACTAGCGGGGCCCCCCGTGAGCAGTTCTTC
J gene: TRBJ2-7; clone size: .; V gene: TRBV28; D gene: .; CDR3 protein: CASSFPGQPSYEQYF; CDR3 DNA: TGTGCCAGCAGTTTCCCTGGCCAGCCAAGTTACGAGCAGTACTTC
J gene: TRBJ1-2; clone size: .; V gene: TRBV18; D gene: TRBD1; CDR3 protein: CASSQGQYYGYTF; CDR3 DNA: TGTGCCAGCTCGCAGGGACAGTACTATGGCTACACCTTC
J gene: TRBJ2-1; clone size: .; V gene: TRBV5-6; D gene: .; CDR3 protein: CASSFGASVYNEQFF; CDR3 DNA: TGTGCCAGCAGCTTCGGAGCTAGCGTCTACAATGAGCAGTTCTTC
J gene: TRBJ2-3; clone size: .; V gene: TRBV2; D gene: TRBD2; CDR3 protein: CASSVHPAGIPPRDTQYF; CDR3 DNA: TGTGCCAGCAGTGTTCATCCAGCGGGGATCCCCCCGAGAGATACGCAGTATTTT
J gene: TRBJ2-5; clone size: .; V gene: TRBV9; D gene: TRBD2; CDR3 protein: CASSVLGGRAGSLVETQYF; CDR3 DNA: TGTGCCAGCAGCGTACTAGGCGGGAGGGCCGGTTCCCTAGTCGAGACCCAGTACTTC
J gene: TRBJ2-7; clone size: .; V gene: TRBV5-5; D gene: .; CDR3 protein: CASSIGTLSYEQYF; CDR3 DNA: TGTGCCAGCAGTATCGGGACTCTCTCCTACGAGCAGTACTTC
J gene: TRBJ2-7; clone size: .; V gene: TRBV28; D gene: .; CDR3 protein: CASSLRGYLAREQYF; CDR3 DNA: TGTGCCAGCAGTTTACGAGGGTACCTAGCTAGAGAGCAGTACTTC
J gene: TRBJ1-2; clone size: .; V gene: TRBV2; D gene: .; CDR3 protein: CASNDIGGPNYGYTF; CDR3 DNA: TGTGCCAGCAACGACATCGGGGGGCCTAACTATGGCTACACCTTC
J gene: TRBJ2-7; clone size: .; V gene: TRBV18; D gene: .; CDR3 protein: CASSPALAGYEQYF; CDR3 DNA: TGTGCCAGCTCACCTGCTCTAGCAGGCTACGAGCAGTACTTC